Sequencing of this T cell receptor (beta chain) was carried out in a study of CXCR3-negative and CXCR3-positive naive CD8 T cells (dated by TCRdb to the late 2010s). Notes on the research overall: In total, approximately 130 million TRB reads were obtained, corresponding to roughly 1.5 +/- 0.3 million reads per library. Data from about ten donors, pooled across two independent experiments, went into the diversity and physicochemical repertoire analyses. TRBV-TRBJ cluster analysis included naive subsets from about 5 donors and memory cells from 3 donors.

Turning to this clonotype: Its antigen target is currently unknown.

The listed sequencing device is NextSeq 550. The Human TCR Profiling Kit (MiLaboratory) was used to prepare UMI-labeled 5' RACE TRB cDNA libraries. cDNA synthesis used the entire amount of extracted RNA, and PCR amplification then used the entire amount of cDNA produced. Libraries were prepared in parallel with an identical number of PCR cycles. The original methods were these. About 53,000 +/- 9,400 unique UMI-labeled TRB cDNA molecules per library were extracted with MIGEC and MiXCR, with at least two reads per UMI required. On average, each library contained roughly 40,000 +/- 10,000 functional in-frame TRB CDR3 nucleotide clonotypes without stop codons. After downsampling to 5000 UMI-labeled TRB molecules per sample, diversity metrics such as normalized Shannon-Wiener and Chao1 were calculated in VDJtools. VDJtools was used to calculate clonotype-size-weighted physicochemical properties of the central five CDR3 residues, namely interaction energy, strength, volume and Kidera factor 4. Following reprocessing of the reads by TCRdb, the data hold one row per CDR3 protein sequence and no DNA is available. In this record, the V and J calls reflect TCRdb's handling and not the investigators' own analysis. Per the sample table, the count is tens of thousands of distinct CDR3 sequences. The ten most abundant clones make up approximately 7.7% of the sample.

The germline V gene sets CDR1 to SGHTA and CDR2 to FQGTGA. The CDR3 runs 12 amino acids, cysteine and phenylalanine included. The DNA sequence is not available. For every CD8+ T cell subset, under 350,000 cells were flow-sorted straight into RLT lysis buffer, and each subset was sorted in triplicate. Using standard density gradient centrifugation, peripheral blood mononuclear cells were isolated from buffy coats. An RNeasy Mini Kit was used to extract total RNA from the sorted cells. Overall study outcomes, separate from this receptor: TRBV-TRBJ usage was similar between naive CXCR3-negative and CXCR3-positive cells from the same donor, while memory cells showed distinct patterns. Surface CD5, linked to self-reactivity in mice, was comparable between naive subsets; TCR interaction strength was therefore also inferred from TRB CDR3 physicochemical properties. Because CXCR3 expression was partially decreased after cryopreservation, freshly isolated PBMCs were used for most assays. Both naive subsets had comparably high repertoire diversity, while memory CD8+ T cells had much lower repertoire diversity.

This chain joins TRBV7-3 to TRBJ1-5. The sample consisted of memory CD8+ T cells from blood. In the paper's terms, the cell subset or site label means: conventional CD8+ memory T cells (TMEM), sorted as controls. The receptor was derived from a human donor in good health. Some clones in this sample may be carry-over from other donors' samples. CDR3 loop: CASSLRFGVQHF.